These T cell receptor beta chains were read from a single sample in a study of T cell responses to AZD1222 COVID-19 vaccine. Sequencing was performed with immunoSEQ multiplex PCR; in TCRdb, only in-frame clones are kept and a portion is missing. The table lists around 78,000 clones, about 90% of them singletons. Material: peripheral blood, obtained on day 0 of MenACWY control vaccination. The receptors were sampled from an adult in good health. CDR3s include the opening cysteine and the closing phenylalanine or tryptophan. D genes are given only for firm matches.

d_call j_call v_call cdr3_aa cdr3_nt
NA TRBJ2-1 TRBV6-1 CASRRLVTHNEQFF TGTGCCAGCAGAAGACTAGTGACCCACAATGAGCAGTTCTTC
NA TRBJ2-3 TRBV5-1 CASSLAGTPSTDTQYF TGCGCCAGCAGCTTGGCCGGGACTCCGAGCACAGATACGCAGTATTTT
NA TRBJ2-1 TRBV27 CASSGVGGGQFF TGTGCCAGCAGTGGGGTTGGTGGGGGGCAGTTCTTC
NA TRBJ2-3 TRBV10-1 CASSEGQHTQYF TGCGCCAGCAGTGAGGGACAGCACACGCAGTATTTT
NA TRBJ1-1 TRBV19 CASSPAVEAFF TGTGCCAGTAGCCCTGCGGTCGAAGCTTTCTTT
NA TRBJ2-3 TRBV30 CAWTRTRARDTQYF TGTGCCTGGACTCGGACCCGCGCGAGAGATACGCAGTATTTT
TRBD2 TRBJ2-3 TRBV27 CASRFTGLAGSSTDTQYF TGTGCCAGCAGATTTACGGGACTAGCGGGATCTAGTACAGATACGCAGTATTTT
TRBD2 TRBJ2-7 TRBV13 CASSSLTSGRPYEQYF TGTGCCAGCAGCTCCTTGACTAGCGGGAGACCTTACGAGCAGTACTTC
NA TRBJ2-5 TRBV5-1 CASSLGNQETQYF TGCGCCAGCAGCTTAGGGAACCAAGAGACCCAGTACTTC
NA TRBJ1-2 TRBV5-6 CASNTGGNSGYTF TGTGCCAGCAACACCGGAGGGAATAGCGGCTACACCTTC
NA TRBJ2-1 TRBV19 CASSIDSRGWGNSNEQFF TGTGCCAGTAGTATAGATAGCCGGGGTTGGGGCAATTCCAATGAGCAGTTCTTC
NA TRBJ2-7 TRBV3-1/TRBV3-2 CASTQRGADEQYF TGTGCCAGCACCCAACGGGGGGCCGACGAGCAGTACTTC
NA TRBJ1-4 TRBV9 CASSVAAATNEKLFF TGTGCCAGCAGCGTAGCAGCGGCAACTAATGAAAAACTGTTTTTT
NA TRBJ2-1 TRBV1 CTSSQDRLGHEQFF TGCACCAGCAGCCAAGATAGGCTGGGTCATGAGCAGTTCTTC
NA TRBJ1-1 TRBV11-2 CASSLEWSAPTTEAFF TGTGCCAGCAGCTTAGAGTGGTCAGCCCCAACCACTGAAGCTTTCTTT
NA TRBJ1-4 TRBV30 CAWSVHRDGRKLFF TGTGCCTGGAGTGTACACAGGGACGGGAGAAAACTGTTTTTT
NA TRBJ2-1 TRBV6-6 CASRRVAHNEQFF TGTGCCAGCAGAAGGGTTGCCCACAATGAGCAGTTCTTC